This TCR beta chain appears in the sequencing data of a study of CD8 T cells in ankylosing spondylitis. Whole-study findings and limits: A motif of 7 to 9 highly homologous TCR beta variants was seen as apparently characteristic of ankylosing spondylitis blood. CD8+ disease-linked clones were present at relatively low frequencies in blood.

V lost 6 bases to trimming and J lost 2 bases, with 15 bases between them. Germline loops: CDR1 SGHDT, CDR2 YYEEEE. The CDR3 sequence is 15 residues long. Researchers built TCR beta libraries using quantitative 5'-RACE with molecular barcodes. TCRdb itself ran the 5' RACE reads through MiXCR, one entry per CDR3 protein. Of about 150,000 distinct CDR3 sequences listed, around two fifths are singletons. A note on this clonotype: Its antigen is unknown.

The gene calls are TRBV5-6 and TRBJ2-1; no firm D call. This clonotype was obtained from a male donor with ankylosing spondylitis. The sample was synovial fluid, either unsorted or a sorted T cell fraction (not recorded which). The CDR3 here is CASTLLPATYNEQFF. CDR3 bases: TGTGCCAGCACGCTCTTACCCGCGACCTACAATGAGCAGTTCTTC.